This TCR beta chain was profiled in a study of T cell repertoires in cytomegalovirus infection. Overall study: Selection of CMV epitopes for the study included recently identified HLA-C-restricted and well-studied HLA-B-restricted ones. Overall study results and limits: In two of eight donors, the top clonotype was HLA-C-restricted CMV-specific. Identification of carriers of CMV plus the relevant HLA was achieved through cumulative public TCR beta family frequency.

This clonotype was seen a handful of times. Its antigen is unknown. MiXCR was run by TCRdb on the reads, yielding one entry per CDR3 protein. The sample lists about 340,000 distinct CDR3 sequences, 25% to 30% occurring once. Germline lookup yields CDR1 SQVTM and CDR2 ANQGSEA. Trimming took 3 bases from V and 1 from J, leaving 21 bases between them. This CDR3 contains 17 residues. Source: cultured PBMCs, taken from culture after CMV antigen stimulation. This clonotype was obtained from a human donor in good health (CMV status not recorded). Some clones in this sample may be carry-over from other donors' samples. This sequence joins TRBV29-1 and TRBJ1-1; TRBD1 is a possible D gene (5 bases). The CDR3 protein is CSVDSRDLSKGNTEAFF. For the CDR3, the DNA is TGCAGCGTTGATTCGAGGGACCTCTCGAAGGGGAACACTGAAGCTTTCTTT. Looking up the rest from reference TRBV29-1 and TRBJ1-1 gives the full variable domain: SAVISQKPSRDICQRGTSLTIQCQVDSQVTMMFWYRQQPGQSLTLIATANQGSEATYESGFVIDKFPISRPNLTFSTLTVSNMSPEDSSIYLCSVDSRDLSKGNTEAFFGQGTRLTVV.